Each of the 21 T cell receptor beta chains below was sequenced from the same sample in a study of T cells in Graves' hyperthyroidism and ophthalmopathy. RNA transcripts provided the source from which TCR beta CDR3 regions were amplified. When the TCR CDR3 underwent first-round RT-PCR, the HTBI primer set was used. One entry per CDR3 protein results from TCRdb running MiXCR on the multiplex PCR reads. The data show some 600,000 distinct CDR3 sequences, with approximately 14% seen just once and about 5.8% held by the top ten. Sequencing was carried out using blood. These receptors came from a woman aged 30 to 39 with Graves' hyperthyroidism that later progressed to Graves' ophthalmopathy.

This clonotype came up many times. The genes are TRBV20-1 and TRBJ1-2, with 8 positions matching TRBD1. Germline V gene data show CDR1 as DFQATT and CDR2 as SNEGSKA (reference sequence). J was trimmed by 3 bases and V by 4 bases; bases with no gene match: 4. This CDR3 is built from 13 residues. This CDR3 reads CSANRGMDYGYTF. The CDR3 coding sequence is TGCAGTGCTAACAGGGGGATGGACTATGGCTACACCTTC.

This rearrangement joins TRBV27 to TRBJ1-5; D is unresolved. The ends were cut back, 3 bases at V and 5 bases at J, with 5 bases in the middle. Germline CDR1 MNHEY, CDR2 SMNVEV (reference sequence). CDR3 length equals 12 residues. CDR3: CASSFIDQPQHF. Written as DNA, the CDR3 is TGTGCCAGCAGTTTCATTGATCAGCCCCAGCATTTT.

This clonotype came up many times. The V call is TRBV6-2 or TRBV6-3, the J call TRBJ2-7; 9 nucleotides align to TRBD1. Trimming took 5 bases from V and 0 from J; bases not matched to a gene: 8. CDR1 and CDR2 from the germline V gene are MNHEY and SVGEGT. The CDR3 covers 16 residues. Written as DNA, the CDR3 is TGTGCCAGCAGTCCCATGGACAGGGGCAGCTCCTACGAGCAGTACTTC. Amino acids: CASSPMDRGSSYEQYF.

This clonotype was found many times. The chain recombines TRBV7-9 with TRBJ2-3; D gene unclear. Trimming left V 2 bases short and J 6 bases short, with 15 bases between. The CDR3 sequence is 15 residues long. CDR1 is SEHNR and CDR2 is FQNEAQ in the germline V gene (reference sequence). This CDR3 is CASSLMGGPPDTQYF. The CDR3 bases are TGTGCCAGCAGCTTAATGGGCGGCCCGCCTGATACGCAGTATTTT.

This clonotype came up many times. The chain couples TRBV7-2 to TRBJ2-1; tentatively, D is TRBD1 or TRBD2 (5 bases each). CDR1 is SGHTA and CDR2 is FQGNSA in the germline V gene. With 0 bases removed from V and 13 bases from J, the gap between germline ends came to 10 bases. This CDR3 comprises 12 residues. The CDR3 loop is CASSLARDQQFF. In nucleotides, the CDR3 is TGTGCCAGCAGCTTAGCTAGGGACCAACAGTTCTTC.

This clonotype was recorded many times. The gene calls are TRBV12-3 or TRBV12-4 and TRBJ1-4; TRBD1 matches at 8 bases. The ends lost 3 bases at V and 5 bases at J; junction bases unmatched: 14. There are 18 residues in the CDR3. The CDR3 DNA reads TGTGCCAGCAGTTTGAGGGGGGAAACCAGGGGGCCCAATGAAAAACTGTTTTTT. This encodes CASSLRGETRGPNEKLFF.

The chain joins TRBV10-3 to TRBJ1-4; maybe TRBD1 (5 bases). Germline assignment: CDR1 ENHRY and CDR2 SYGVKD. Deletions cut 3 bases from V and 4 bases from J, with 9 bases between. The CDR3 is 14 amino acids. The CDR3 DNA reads TGTGCCATCAGTGAACGGGGCTTTAATGAAAAACTGTTTTTT. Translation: CAISERGFNEKLFF.

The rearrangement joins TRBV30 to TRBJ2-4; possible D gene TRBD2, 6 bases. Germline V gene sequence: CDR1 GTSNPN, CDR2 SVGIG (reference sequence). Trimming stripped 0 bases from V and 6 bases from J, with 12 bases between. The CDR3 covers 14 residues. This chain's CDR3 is CAWSVGQGGNIQYF. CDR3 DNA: TGTGCCTGGAGTGTAGGCCAGGGAGGAAACATTCAGTACTTC.

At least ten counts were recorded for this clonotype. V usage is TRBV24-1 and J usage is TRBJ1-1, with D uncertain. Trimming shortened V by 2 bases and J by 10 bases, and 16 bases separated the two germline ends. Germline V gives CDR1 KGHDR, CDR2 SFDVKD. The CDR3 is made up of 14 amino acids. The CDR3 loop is CATSDYLQSKGAFF. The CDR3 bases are TGTGCCACCAGTGATTACCTTCAATCCAAAGGAGCTTTCTTT.

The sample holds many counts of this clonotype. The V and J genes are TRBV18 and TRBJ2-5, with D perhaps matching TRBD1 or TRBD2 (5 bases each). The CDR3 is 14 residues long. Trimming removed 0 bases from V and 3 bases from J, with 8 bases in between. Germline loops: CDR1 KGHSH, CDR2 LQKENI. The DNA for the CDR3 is TGTGCCAGCTCACCACCGGGACCTAAAGAGACCCAGTACTTC. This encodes CASSPPGPKETQYF.

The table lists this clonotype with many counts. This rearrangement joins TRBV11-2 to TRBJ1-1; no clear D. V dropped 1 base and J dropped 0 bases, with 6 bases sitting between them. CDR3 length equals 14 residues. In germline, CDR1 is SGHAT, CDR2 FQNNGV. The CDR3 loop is CASSLAEMNTEAFF. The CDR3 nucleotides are TGTGCCAGCAGCTTAGCGGAGATGAACACTGAAGCTTTCTTT.

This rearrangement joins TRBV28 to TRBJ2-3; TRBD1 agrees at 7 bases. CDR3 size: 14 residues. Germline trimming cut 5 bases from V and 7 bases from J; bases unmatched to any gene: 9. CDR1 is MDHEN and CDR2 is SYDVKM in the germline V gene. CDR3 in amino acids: CASSTTGIVNTQYF. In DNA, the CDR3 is TGTGCCAGCAGTACGACAGGGATCGTAAATACGCAGTATTTT.

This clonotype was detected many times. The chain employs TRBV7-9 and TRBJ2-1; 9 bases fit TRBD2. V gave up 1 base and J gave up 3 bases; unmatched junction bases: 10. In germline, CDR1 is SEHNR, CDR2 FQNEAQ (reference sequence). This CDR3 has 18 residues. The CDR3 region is CASSLEVGREGRYNEQFF. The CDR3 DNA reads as TGTGCCAGCAGCTTAGAAGTTGGGCGGGAGGGCCGCTACAATGAGCAGTTCTTC.

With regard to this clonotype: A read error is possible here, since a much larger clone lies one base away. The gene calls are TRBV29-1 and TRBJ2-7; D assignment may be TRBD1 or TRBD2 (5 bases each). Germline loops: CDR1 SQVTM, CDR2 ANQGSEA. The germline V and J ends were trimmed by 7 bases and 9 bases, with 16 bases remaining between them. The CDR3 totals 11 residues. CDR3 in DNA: TGCAGCGCGGGACCGTGGAACGGGCAGTACTTC. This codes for CSAGPWNGQYF.

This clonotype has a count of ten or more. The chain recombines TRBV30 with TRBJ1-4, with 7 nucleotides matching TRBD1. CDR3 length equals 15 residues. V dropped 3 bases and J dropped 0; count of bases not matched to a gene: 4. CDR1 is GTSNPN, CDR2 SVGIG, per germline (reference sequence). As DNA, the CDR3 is TGTGCCTGGAGGCGAGGGGGCGCAACTAATGAAAAACTGTTTTTT. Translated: CAWRRGGATNEKLFF. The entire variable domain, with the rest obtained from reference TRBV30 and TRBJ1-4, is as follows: SQTIHQWPATLVQPVGSPLSLECTVEGTSNPNLYWYRQAAGRGLQLLFYSVGIGQISSEVPQNLSASRPQDRQFILSSKKLLLSDSGFYLCAWRRGGATNEKLFFGSGTQLSVL.

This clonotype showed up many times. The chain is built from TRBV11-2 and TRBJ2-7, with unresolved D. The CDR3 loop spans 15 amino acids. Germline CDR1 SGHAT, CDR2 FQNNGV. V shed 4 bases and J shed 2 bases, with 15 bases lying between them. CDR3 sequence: CASSSPRRNTYEQYF. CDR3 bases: TGTGCCAGCAGCTCGCCACGGAGAAACACCTACGAGCAGTACTTC.

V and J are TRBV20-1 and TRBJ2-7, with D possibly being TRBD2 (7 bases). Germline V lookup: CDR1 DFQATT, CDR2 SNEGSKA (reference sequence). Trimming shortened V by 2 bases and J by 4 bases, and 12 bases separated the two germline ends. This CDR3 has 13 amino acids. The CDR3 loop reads CSARTGTKYEQYF. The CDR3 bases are TGCAGTGCTAGAACAGGGACTAAGTACGAGCAGTACTTC.

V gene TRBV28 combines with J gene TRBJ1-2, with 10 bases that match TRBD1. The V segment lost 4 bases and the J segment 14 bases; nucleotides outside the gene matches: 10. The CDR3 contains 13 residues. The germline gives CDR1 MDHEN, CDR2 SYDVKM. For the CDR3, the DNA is TGTGCCAGCAGTTCGGGACAGGGGACCCGATCGACCTTC. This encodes CASSSGQGTRSTF.

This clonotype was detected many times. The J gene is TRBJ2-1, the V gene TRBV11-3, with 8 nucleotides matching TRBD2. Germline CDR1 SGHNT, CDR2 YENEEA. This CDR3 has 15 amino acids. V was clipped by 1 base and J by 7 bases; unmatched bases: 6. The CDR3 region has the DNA TGTGCCAGCAGCTTAGTGGCACTAGCGGTGAATGAGCAGTTCTTC. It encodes CASSLVALAVNEQFF. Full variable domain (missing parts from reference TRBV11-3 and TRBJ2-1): EAGVVQSPRYKIIEKKQPVAFWCNPISGHNTLYWYLQNLGQGPELLIRYENEEAVDDSQLPKDRFSAERLKGVDSTLKIQPAELGDSAVYLCASSLVALAVNEQFFGPGTRLTVL.

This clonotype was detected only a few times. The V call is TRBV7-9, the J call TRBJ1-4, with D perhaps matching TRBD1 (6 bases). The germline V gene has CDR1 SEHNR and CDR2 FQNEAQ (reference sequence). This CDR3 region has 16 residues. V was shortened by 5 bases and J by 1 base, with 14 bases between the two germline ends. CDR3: CASSNRVRETNEKLFF. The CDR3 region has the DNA TGTGCCAGCAGCAACAGGGTGCGGGAAACTAATGAAAAACTGTTTTTT.

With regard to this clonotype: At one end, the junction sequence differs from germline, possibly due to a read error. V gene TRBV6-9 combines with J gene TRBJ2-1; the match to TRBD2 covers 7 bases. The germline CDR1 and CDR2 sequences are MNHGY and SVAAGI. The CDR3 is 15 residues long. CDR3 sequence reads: CASSYGGSSYNEQSF. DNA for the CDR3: TGTGCCAGCAGTTACGGCGGGAGCTCCTACAATGAGCAGTCCTTC.